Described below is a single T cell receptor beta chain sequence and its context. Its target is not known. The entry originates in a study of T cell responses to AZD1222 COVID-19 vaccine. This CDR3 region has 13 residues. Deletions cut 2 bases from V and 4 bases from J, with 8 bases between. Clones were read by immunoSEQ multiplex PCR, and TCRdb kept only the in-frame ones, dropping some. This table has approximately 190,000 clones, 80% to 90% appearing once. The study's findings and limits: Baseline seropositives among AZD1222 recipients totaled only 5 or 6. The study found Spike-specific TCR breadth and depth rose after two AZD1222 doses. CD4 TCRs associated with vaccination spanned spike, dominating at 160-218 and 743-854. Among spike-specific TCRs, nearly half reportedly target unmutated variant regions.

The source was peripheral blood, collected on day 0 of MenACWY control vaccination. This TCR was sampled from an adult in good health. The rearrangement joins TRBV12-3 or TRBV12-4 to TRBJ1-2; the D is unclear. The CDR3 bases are TGTGCCAGCAGTTTACAGGACGGCTATGGCTACACCTTC. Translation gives CASSLQDGYGYTF.